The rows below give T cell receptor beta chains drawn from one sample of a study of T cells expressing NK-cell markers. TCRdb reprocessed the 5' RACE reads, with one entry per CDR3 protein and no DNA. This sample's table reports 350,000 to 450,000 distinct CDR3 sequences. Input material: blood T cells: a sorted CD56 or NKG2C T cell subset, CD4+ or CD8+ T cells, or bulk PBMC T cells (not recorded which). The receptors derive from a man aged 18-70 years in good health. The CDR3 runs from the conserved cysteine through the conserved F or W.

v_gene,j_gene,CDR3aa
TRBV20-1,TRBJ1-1,CSARDLARANTEAFF
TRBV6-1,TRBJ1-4,CASKGTGSSWSEKLFF
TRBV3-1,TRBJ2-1,CASSQDRGSSYNEQFF
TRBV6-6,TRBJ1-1,CASSYSGATSAFF
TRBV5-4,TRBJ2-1,CASSLGGPIWNEQFF
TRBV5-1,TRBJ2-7,CASSWSKDPTYEQYF
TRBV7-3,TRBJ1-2,CASSVEGQGTGARYTF
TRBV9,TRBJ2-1,CASSARAGAGGFEQFF
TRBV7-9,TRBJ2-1,CASSHRGTVSYNEQFF
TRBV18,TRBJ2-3,CASSPPLASGLTDTQYF
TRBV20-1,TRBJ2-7,CSASSQGITYEQYF
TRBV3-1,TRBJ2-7,CASSQDPRGAYEQYF
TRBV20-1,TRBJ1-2,CSARTRRQGSRRYGYTF
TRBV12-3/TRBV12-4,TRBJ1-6,CASSLGDGNSPLHF
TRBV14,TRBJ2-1,CASNAQGGNEQFF
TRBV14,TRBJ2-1,CASSQVELGFGEQFF
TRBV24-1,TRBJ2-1,CATSDAVYAQFF
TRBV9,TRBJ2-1,CASSPRQGPYRQFF
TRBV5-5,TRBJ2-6,CASSPVSSGANVLTF
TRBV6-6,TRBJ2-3,CASSYPGVVEYF